The 32 T cell receptor beta chains reported below all come from one sample, sequenced in a study of blood T cells in healthy people across ages. PCR was performed a second time for about 7 to 11 cycles using a sample-barcoded 5' primer and a J-beta primer mix. TCRdb fed the 5' RACE reads into MiXCR, producing one record per CDR3 protein. The sample consists of 1.5 million to 2 million distinct CDR3 sequences, 30% to 40% of them appearing once. Sequences were obtained from blood. The receptors originated from a woman in her 30s in good health.

This clonotype was detected only a few times. The CDR3 here is CASSQEVPYEQYF. In DNA, the CDR3 is TGCGCCAGCAGCCAAGAGGTACCCTACGAGCAGTACTTC. The chain carries TRBV4-1 and TRBJ2-7, with unresolved D. Germline values: CDR1 MGHRA, CDR2 YSYEKL. V lost 0 bases and J 2 bases, leaving 5 bases between the germline ends. CDR3 size: 13 residues.

Concerning this clonotype: One end of the junction is discordant with germline, which a read error may explain. The gene calls are TRBV28 and TRBJ1-5; no definite D call. This CDR3 comprises 14 residues. CDR1 MDHEN and CDR2 SYDVKM come from the germline V gene. CDR3 in amino acids: CASSFEQPNQPRHF. The CDR3 DNA follows: TGTGCCAGCAGTTTTGAACAGCCCAATCAGCCCCGGCATTTT.

V gene TRBV10-3 combines with J gene TRBJ1-4; D is possibly TRBD1 (5 bases). Germline CDR1 and CDR2: ENHRY and SYGVKD. The CDR3 length is 14 residues. V gave up 0 bases and J gave up 7 bases, with 9 bases separating them. CDR3 nucleotide sequence: TGTGCCATCAGTGAGTCTGAAGGGGTTGAAAAACTGTTTTTT. This gives the protein CAISESEGVEKLFF.

This clonotype appeared many times. The chain links TRBV6-2 or TRBV6-3 to TRBJ2-5; TRBD2 matches 8 bases. CDR1 MNHEY and CDR2 SVGEGT come from the germline V gene. The CDR3 runs 15 residues. V lost 5 bases, J lost 1 base, and 6 bases stayed unmatched. CDR3 DNA: TGTGCCAGCAGTGACTTTAGCGGGGTCCAAGAGACCCAGTACTTC. Residues: CASSDFSGVQETQYF.

V and J are TRBV6-1 and TRBJ2-5; D tentatively reads TRBD1 or TRBD2 (8 bases each). V was trimmed by 7 bases and J by 9 bases, leaving 24 bases between them. Germline values: CDR1 MNHNS, CDR2 SASEGT. This CDR3 comprises 15 residues. The CDR3 spells CASIGQGTRGEAQYF. Written as DNA, the CDR3 is TGTGCCAGCATCGGACAGGGAACGCGGGGGGAGGCCCAGTACTTC.

This clonotype was seen a few times. V usage is TRBV7-9 and J usage is TRBJ2-1, with D possibly matching TRBD2 (5 bases). Looked up from germline, CDR1 is SEHNR and CDR2 is FQNEAQ (reference sequence). Trimming removed 4 bases from V and 6 bases from J, with 19 bases in between. This CDR3 has 16 residues. CDR3 region: CASSSILAAPSNEQFF. DNA of the CDR3: TGTGCCAGCAGCTCTATTCTAGCAGCCCCTAGCAATGAGCAGTTCTTC. Filled out from reference TRBV7-9 and TRBJ2-1, the complete variable domain reads DTGVSQNPRHKITKRGQNVTFRCDPISEHNRLYWYRQTLGQGPEFLTYFQNEAQLEKSRLLSDRFSAERPKGSFSTLEIQRTEQGDSAMYLCASSSILAAPSNEQFFGPGTRLTVL.

The table lists this clonotype with a few counts. The V and J genes are TRBV6-1 and TRBJ2-3, with TRBD1 as a possible D gene (6 bases). Germline CDR1 MNHNS, CDR2 SASEGT. Trimming shortened V by 8 bases and J by 4 bases, and 16 bases separated the two germline ends. The CDR3 is 14 amino acids. CDR3 in amino acids: CASLTGPFPDTQYF. The CDR3 coding sequence is TGTGCCAGCCTAACAGGGCCCTTCCCAGATACGCAGTATTTT.

The chain uses TRBV30 and TRBJ1-5; 7 bases map to TRBD1. There are 13 residues in the CDR3. Germline CDR1 reads GTSNPN; CDR2 reads SVGIG (reference sequence). Unmatched junction bases numbered 7, after V lost 5 bases and J lost 6 bases. CDR3 sequence: CAWERQGGQPQHF. CDR3 DNA sequence: TGTGCCTGGGAGAGACAGGGAGGTCAGCCCCAGCATTTT.

The chain has TRBV7-6 and TRBJ2-1; D is tentatively TRBD1 or TRBD2 (7 bases each). The V and J ends lost 4 bases and 2 bases respectively, with 15 bases between them. The CDR3 is 16 residues long. Germline V CDR1 and CDR2: SGHVS, FNYEAQ. In DNA, the CDR3 is TGTGCCAGCAGCTCGCAGGGGGGGCAGACCTACAATGAGCAGTTCTTC. Translating gives CASSSQGGQTYNEQFF. Using reference TRBV7-6 and TRBJ2-1 for the parts outside the CDR3, the full variable domain is GAGVSQSPRYKVTKRGQDVALRCDPISGHVSLYWYRQALGQGPEFLTYFNYEAQQDKSGLPNDRFSAERPEGSISTLTIQRTEQRDSAMYRCASSSQGGQTYNEQFFGPGTRLTVL.

In its sample, this clonotype was seen many times. This rearrangement joins TRBV4-1 to TRBJ2-3, with D maybe TRBD1 (5 bases). The V gene lost 8 bases and the J gene lost 2 bases, with 14 bases spanning the gap. This CDR3 comprises 14 residues. In germline, CDR1 is MGHRA, CDR2 YSYEKL. In DNA form, the CDR3 reads TGCGCCAGCTCCCGTGACAGATACACAGATACGCAGTATTTT. Encoded protein: CASSRDRYTDTQYF.

This clonotype was detected a few times. This chain uses TRBV2 with TRBJ2-7, with D unresolved. From germline, CDR1 is SNHLY and CDR2 FYNNEI. V shed 8 bases and J shed 5 bases, with 19 bases lying between them. The CDR3 runs 14 residues. The CDR3 protein is CASGSLSGSNEQYF. The CDR3, as DNA: TGTGCCAGCGGATCGTTATCCGGGTCCAACGAGCAGTACTTC.

This clonotype was seen only a few times. This chain uses TRBV4-1 with TRBJ2-1; the D gene is possibly TRBD1 (6 bases). Per the germline V gene, CDR1 is MGHRA and CDR2 is YSYEKL. Trimming took off 6 bases at V and 9 bases at J, with 15 bases between the two ends. This CDR3 region has 13 residues. The DNA of the CDR3 is TGCGCCAGCAGTCCCCAGGGGTGGGTTGAGCAGTTCTTC. Translation: CASSPQGWVEQFF.

V is TRBV4-2 and J is TRBJ2-1; TRBD2 agrees at 8 bases. Germline CDR1 and CDR2: LGHNA and YNFKEQ. Trimming cost V 3 bases and J 6 bases; bases outside gene matches: 7. The CDR3 is 15 amino acids. CDR3 region: CASSQTGTRSNEQFF. The CDR3 DNA reads TGTGCCAGCAGCCAGACCGGGACTAGGAGCAATGAGCAGTTCTTC.

V usage is TRBV20-1 and J usage is TRBJ2-3; 7 bases are shared with TRBD1. The CDR3 contains 14 residues. J gave up 6 bases and V 0 bases, and 6 bases lay outside the gene matches. Germline CDR1 and CDR2: DFQATT and SNEGSKA (reference sequence). CDR3 coding DNA: TGCAGTGCTAGAGACCGGCAGGGGGTCGATACGCAGTATTTT. The encoded protein is CSARDRQGVDTQYF.

The chain is built from TRBV7-9 and TRBJ2-5; possible D gene TRBD2, 7 bases. The V and J ends lost 5 bases and 4 bases respectively, with 14 bases between them. CDR1 is SEHNR and CDR2 is FQNEAQ in the germline V gene (reference sequence). This CDR3 is 14 amino acids long. The CDR3 protein is CASSRGGGPETQYF. The CDR3 DNA reads TGTGCCAGCAGCAGGGGGGGGGGACCAGAGACCCAGTACTTC.

In nucleotides, the CDR3 is TGCGCCAGCAGCCCACTTGTAGCGGGCGACTACGAGCAGTACTTC. Translation gives CASSPLVAGDYEQYF. This chain uses TRBV5-1 with TRBJ2-7; 7 nucleotides match TRBD2. The CDR3 runs 15 residues. Per the germline V gene, CDR1 is SGHRS and CDR2 is YFSETQ. V gave up 4 bases and J gave up 3 bases; unmatched junction bases: 10.

This clonotype has just one count. The rearrangement uses TRBV6-1 and TRBJ1-4; D ambiguous. CDR3 length: 13 amino acids. V shed 7 bases and J shed 3 bases, with 9 bases lying between them. Germline V gives CDR1 MNHNS, CDR2 SASEGT. CDR3 sequence (DNA): TGTGCCAGCACGGAATGGTCTAATGAAAAACTGTTTTTT. It codes for CASTEWSNEKLFF.

The CDR3 DNA follows: TGTGCCAGCAGCAATCGACAGGGGCATAGCGAGCAGTACTTC. Encoded protein: CASSNRQGHSEQYF. The chain uses TRBV21-1 and TRBJ2-7; the table's D call TRBD1 went unverified against the DNA. TRBV21-1 constitutes a pseudogene. This CDR3 spans 14 amino acids.

V is TRBV20-1 and J is TRBJ2-2; tentatively, D is TRBD2 (7 bases). The CDR3 runs 18 residues. Per the germline V gene, CDR1 is DFQATT and CDR2 is SNEGSKA (reference sequence). V lost 1 base and J lost 7, with 25 bases in between. The DNA for the CDR3 is TGCAGTGCTAGAGCTTCGTCTCGGGCAGGGGACTATGTCGGGGAGCTGTTTTTT. Amino acids: CSARASSRAGDYVGELFF.

The chain combines TRBV7-2 with TRBJ1-2; no reliable D call. Germline loops: CDR1 SGHTA, CDR2 FQGNSA. The CDR3 spans 18 residues. Trimming pared 5 bases from V and 1 base from J, leaving 23 bases between. CDR3 sequence reads: CASSPLAGKGIYNYGYTF. The CDR3 DNA is TGTGCCAGCAGCCCTCTGGCCGGGAAGGGAATATATAACTATGGCTACACCTTC.

The chain uses TRBV13 and TRBJ1-2, with a weak D call TRBD1 (5 bases). V lost 3 bases and J lost 6, with 14 bases in between. CDR1 is PRHDT and CDR2 is FYEKMQ in the germline V gene (reference sequence). The CDR3 runs to 14 residues. This CDR3 reads CASSFLGEVDGYTF. CDR3 sequence (DNA): TGTGCCAGCAGCTTCTTGGGGGAGGTGGATGGCTACACCTTC.

V usage is TRBV5-1 and J usage is TRBJ2-6; D ambiguous. The length of the CDR3 is 15 residues. The V end was cut by 3 bases, the J end by 0 bases, with 7 bases between. Germline loops: CDR1 SGHRS, CDR2 YFSETQ. The DNA of the CDR3 is TGCGCCAGCAGCTCGCATTACTCTGGGGCCAACGTCCTGACTTTC. Amino acid sequence: CASSSHYSGANVLTF. The whole variable domain, filled in from reference TRBV5-1 and TRBJ2-6, reads KAGVTQTPRYLIKTRGQQVTLSCSPISGHRSVSWYQQTPGQGLQFLFEYFSETQRNKGNFPGRFSGRQFSNSRSEMNVSTLELGDSALYLCASSSHYSGANVLTFGAGSRLTVL.

This clonotype has only a few counts. The junction and the germline gene differ at one end; a read error may be behind it. The chain couples TRBV3-1 to TRBJ2-3; 7 positions match TRBD1. The germline CDR1 and CDR2 sequences are LGHDT and YNNKEL (reference sequence). The CDR3 has 15 residues. The DNA of the CDR3 is TGTGCCAGTAGCCAGACGACAGGGATTAGGGATACGCAGTATTTT. Protein sequence: CASSQTTGIRDTQYF.

This clonotype was seen only a few times. The rearrangement links TRBV15 to TRBJ2-1; D might be TRBD2 (6 bases). The ends were cut back, 0 bases at V and 0 bases at J, with 9 bases in the middle. The CDR3 extends over 16 amino acids. Germline V CDR1 and CDR2: LNHNV, YYDKDF (reference sequence). Here the CDR3 DNA reads TGTGCCACCAGCAGAGATCACGGGAGCTCCTACAATGAGCAGTTCTTC. Its translation is CATSRDHGSSYNEQFF.

The gene calls are TRBV7-3 and TRBJ2-1; 7 bases fit TRBD1. J was trimmed by 5 bases and V by 2 bases; bases with no gene match: 6. Per germline, CDR1 SGHTA and CDR2 FQGTGA. The CDR3 covers 15 residues. The CDR3: CASSLEGTVHNEQFF. For the CDR3, the DNA is TGTGCCAGCAGCTTAGAGGGGACAGTTCACAATGAGCAGTTCTTC.

J is TRBJ2-3 and V is TRBV5-5, with D possibly TRBD1 on 6 matching bases. CDR1 is SGHKS and CDR2 is YYEKEE in the germline V gene (reference sequence). CDR3 length equals 16 residues. Trimming took off 0 bases at V and 3 bases at J, with 14 bases between the two ends. The CDR3 region is CASSLVGGKTTDTQYF. Here the CDR3 DNA reads TGTGCCAGCAGCTTGGTAGGGGGTAAAACGACAGATACGCAGTATTTT. The variable domain in full, completed from reference TRBV5-5 and TRBJ2-3, reads DAGVTQSPTHLIKTRGQQVTLRCSPISGHKSVSWYQQVLGQGPQFIFQYYEKEERGRGNFPDRFSARQFPNYSSELNVNALLLGDSALYLCASSLVGGKTTDTQYFGPGTRLTVL.

The chain joins TRBV4-1 to TRBJ2-5, with D possibly matching TRBD2 (6 bases). Trimming shortened V by 1 base and J by 2 bases, and 14 bases separated the two germline ends. The V gene's germline CDR1 is MGHRA and CDR2 YSYEKL. CDR3 length: 16 residues. CDR3 region: CASSQAYGGIQETQYF. The CDR3 coding sequence is TGCGCCAGCAGCCAAGCTTACGGCGGGATTCAAGAGACCCAGTACTTC.

The chain employs TRBV2 and TRBJ2-3, with 9 nucleotides matching TRBD1. This CDR3 has 14 residues. Trimming cost V 8 bases and J 4 bases; bases outside gene matches: 7. Germline values: CDR1 SNHLY, CDR2 FYNNEI. CDR3 in DNA: TGTGCCAGCCTACGGGACAGGGCCCCAGATACGCAGTATTTT. Translated, it gives CASLRDRAPDTQYF.

This clonotype was recorded many times. This chain connects TRBV4-1 to TRBJ2-7; D remains unclear. Germline V gives CDR1 MGHRA, CDR2 YSYEKL. The CDR3 contains 14 residues. V lost 4 bases, J lost 3 bases, and 13 bases lay in between. The CDR3 sequence is CASSLLPYFYEQYF. CDR3 DNA sequence: TGCGCCAGCAGCCTCCTCCCCTACTTCTACGAGCAGTACTTC.

Remarks on this clonotype: One end of the junction fails to match germline, which may point to a read error. The rearrangement joins TRBV4-2 to TRBJ2-2; no firm D call. Germline CDR1 is LGHNA and CDR2 is YNFKEQ. This CDR3 has 15 amino acids. Here the CDR3 reads CASSQEIGWTGELFF. CDR3 bases: TGTGCTAGCAGCCAAGAGATTGGTTGGACCGGGGAGCTGTTTTTT.

This chain joins TRBV5-1 and TRBJ2-4; TRBD1 might be the D (5 bases). The DNA end is a closer match to TRBJ2-7, so the J assignment may be wrong. Germline values: CDR1 SGHRS, CDR2 YFSETQ. The CDR3 is 16 amino acids. The CDR3 DNA reads as TGCGCCAGCAGCTTGGAAGGTGGGCAGGGTGGCGACGAGCAGTACTTC. Protein product: CASSLEGGQGGDEQYF.

This clonotype has a handful of counts. The rearrangement links TRBV20-1 to TRBJ1-6; D possibly corresponds to TRBD1 (5 bases). The CDR3 is made up of 14 amino acids. V lost 5 bases and J 6 bases, leaving 14 bases between the germline ends. The germline V gene has CDR1 DFQATT and CDR2 SNEGSKA (reference sequence). CDR3 amino acids: CSAELGVSNSPLHF. In nucleotides, the CDR3 is TGCAGTGCTGAACTAGGGGTTAGTAATTCACCCCTCCACTTT.